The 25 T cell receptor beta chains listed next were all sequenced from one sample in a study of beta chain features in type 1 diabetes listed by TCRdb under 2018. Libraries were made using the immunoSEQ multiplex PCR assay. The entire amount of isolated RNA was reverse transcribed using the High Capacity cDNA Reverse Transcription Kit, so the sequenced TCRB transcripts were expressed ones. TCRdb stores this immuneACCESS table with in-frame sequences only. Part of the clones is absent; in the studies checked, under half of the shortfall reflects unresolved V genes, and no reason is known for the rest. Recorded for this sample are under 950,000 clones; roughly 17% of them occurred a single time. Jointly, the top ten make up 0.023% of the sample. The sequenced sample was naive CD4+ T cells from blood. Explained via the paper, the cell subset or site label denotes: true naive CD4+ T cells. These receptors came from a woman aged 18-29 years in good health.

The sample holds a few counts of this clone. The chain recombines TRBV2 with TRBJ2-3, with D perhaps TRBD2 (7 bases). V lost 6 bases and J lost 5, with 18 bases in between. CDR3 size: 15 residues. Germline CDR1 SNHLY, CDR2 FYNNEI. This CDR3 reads CASRTGRGGGDTQYF. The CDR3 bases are TGTGCCAGCAGGACGGGCCGCGGGGGCGGAGATACGCAGTATTTT.

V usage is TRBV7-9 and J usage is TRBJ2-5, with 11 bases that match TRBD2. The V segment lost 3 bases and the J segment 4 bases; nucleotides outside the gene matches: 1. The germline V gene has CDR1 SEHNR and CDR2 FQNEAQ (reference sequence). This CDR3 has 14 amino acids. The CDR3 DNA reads TGTGCCAGCAGCTTGGGGACTAGCGGAGAGACCCAGTACTTC. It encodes CASSLGTSGETQYF.

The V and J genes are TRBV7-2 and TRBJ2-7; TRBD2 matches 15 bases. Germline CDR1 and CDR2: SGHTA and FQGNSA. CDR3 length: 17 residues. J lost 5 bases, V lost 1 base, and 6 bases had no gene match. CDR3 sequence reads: CASSLGGLAGGVDEQYF. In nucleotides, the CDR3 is TGTGCCAGCAGCTTAGGGGGACTAGCGGGAGGTGTGGACGAGCAGTACTTC. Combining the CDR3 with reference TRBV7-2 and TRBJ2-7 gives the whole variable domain GAGVSQSPSNKVTEKGKDVELRCDPISGHTALYWYRQSLGQGLEFLIYFQGNSAPDKSGLPSDRFSAERTGGSVSTLTIQRTQQEDSAVYLCASSLGGLAGGVDEQYFGPGTRLTVT.

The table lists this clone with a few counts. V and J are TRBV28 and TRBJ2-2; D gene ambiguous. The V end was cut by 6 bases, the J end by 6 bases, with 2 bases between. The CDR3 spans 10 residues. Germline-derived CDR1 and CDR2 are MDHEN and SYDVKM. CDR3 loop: CASSSGELFF. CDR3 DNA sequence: TGTGCCAGCAGCTCCGGGGAGCTGTTTTTT.

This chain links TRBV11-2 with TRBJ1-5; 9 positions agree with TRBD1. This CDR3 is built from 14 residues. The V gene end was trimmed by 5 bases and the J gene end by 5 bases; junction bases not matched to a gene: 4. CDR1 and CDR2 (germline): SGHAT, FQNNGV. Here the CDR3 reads CASSRWTGDQPQHF. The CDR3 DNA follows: TGTGCCAGCAGCCGATGGACAGGGGATCAGCCCCAGCATTTT.

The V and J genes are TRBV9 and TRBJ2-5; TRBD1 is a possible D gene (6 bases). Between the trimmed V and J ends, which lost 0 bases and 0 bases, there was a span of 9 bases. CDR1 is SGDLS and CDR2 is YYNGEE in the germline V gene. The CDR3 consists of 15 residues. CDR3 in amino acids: CASSVGGTNQETQYF. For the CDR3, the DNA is TGTGCCAGCAGCGTAGGTGGGACAAACCAAGAGACCCAGTACTTC.

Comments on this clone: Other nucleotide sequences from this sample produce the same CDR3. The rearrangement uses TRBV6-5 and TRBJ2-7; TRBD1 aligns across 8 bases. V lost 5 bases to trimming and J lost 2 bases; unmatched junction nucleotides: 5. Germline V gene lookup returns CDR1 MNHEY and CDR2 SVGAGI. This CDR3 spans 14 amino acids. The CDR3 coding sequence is TGTGCCAGCAGTACCGGACAGGGAACCTACGAGCAGTACTTC. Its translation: CASSTGQGTYEQYF.

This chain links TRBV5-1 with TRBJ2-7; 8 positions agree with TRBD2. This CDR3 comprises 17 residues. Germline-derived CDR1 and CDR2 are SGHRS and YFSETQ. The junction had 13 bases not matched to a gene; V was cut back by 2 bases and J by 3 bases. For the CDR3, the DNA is TGCGCCAGCAGCTTACTACCTAAGACTAGCGCATTCTACGAGCAGTACTTC. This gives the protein CASSLLPKTSAFYEQYF.

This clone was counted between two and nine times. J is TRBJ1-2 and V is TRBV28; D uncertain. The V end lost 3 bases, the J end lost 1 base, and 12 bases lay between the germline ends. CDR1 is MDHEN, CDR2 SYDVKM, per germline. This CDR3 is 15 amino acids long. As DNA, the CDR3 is TGTGCCAGCAGTTTCTGGGTAGGCTATAACTATGGCTACACCTTC. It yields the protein CASSFWVGYNYGYTF.

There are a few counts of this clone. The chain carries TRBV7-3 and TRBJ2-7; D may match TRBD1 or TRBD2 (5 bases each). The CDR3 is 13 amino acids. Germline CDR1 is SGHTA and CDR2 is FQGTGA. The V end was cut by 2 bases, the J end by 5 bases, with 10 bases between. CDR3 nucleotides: TGTGCCAGCAGCTTATCCATGGGGGACGAGCAGTACTTC. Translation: CASSLSMGDEQYF.

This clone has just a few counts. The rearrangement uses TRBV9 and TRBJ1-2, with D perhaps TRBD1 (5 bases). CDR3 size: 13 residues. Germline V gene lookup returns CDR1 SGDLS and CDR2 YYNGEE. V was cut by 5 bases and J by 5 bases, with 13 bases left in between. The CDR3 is CASSEGKGYGYTF. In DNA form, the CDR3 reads TGTGCCAGCAGTGAGGGTAAGGGGTATGGCTACACCTTC.

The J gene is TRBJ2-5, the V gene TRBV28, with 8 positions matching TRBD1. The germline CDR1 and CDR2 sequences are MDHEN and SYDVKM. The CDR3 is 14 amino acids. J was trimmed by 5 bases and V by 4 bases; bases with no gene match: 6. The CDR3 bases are TGTGCCAGCAGTTACGGACAGGGTTTCGAGACCCAGTACTTC. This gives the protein CASSYGQGFETQYF.

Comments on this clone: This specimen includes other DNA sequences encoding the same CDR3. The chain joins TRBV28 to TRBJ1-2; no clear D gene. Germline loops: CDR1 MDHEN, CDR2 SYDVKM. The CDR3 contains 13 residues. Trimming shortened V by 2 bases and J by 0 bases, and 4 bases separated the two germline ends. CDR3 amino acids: CASSLGTNYGYTF. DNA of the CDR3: TGTGCCAGCAGTTTAGGGACTAACTATGGCTACACCTTC.

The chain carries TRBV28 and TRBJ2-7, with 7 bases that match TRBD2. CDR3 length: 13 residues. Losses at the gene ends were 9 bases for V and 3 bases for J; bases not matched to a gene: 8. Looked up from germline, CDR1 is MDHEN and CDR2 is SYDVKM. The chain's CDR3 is CASYKAGNYEQYF. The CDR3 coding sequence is TGTGCCAGTTATAAAGCGGGGAACTACGAGCAGTACTTC.

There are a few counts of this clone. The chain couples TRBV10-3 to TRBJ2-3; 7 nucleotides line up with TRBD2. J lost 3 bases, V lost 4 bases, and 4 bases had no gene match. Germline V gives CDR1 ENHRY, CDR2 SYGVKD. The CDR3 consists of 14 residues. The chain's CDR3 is CAISGEGPTDTQYF. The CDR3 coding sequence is TGTGCCATCAGTGGGGAGGGCCCGACAGATACGCAGTATTTT.

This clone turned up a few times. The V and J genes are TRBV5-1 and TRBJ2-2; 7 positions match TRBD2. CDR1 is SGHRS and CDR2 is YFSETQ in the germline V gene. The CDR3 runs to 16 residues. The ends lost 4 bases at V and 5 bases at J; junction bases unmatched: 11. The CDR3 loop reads CASSQRIGRPTGELFF. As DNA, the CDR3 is TGCGCCAGCAGCCAAAGGATCGGGAGGCCAACCGGGGAGCTGTTTTTT.

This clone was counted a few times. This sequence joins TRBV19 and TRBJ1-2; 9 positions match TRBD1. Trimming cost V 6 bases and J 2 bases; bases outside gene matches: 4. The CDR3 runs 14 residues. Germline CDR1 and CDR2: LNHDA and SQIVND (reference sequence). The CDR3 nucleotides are TGTGCCAGTAGGTGGGACAGGGCGAACTATGGCTACACCTTC. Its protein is CASRWDRANYGYTF.

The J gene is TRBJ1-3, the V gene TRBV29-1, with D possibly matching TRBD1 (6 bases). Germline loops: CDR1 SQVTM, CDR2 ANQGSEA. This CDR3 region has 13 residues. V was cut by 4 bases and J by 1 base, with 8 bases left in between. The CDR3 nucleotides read TGCAGCGTTGTAGGGGGGTCTGGAAACACCATATATTTT. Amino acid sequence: CSVVGGSGNTIYF.

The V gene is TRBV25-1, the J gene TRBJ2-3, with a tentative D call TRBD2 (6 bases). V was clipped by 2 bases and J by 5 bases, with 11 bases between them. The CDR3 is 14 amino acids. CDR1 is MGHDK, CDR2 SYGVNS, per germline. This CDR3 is CASSEPGLRDTQYF. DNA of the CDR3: TGTGCCAGCAGTGAACCGGGACTCAGAGATACGCAGTATTTT.

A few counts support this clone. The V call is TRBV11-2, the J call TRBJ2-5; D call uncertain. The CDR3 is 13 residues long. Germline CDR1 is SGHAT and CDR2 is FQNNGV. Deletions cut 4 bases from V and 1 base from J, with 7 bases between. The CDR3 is CASSYTFQETQYF. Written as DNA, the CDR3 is TGTGCCAGCAGCTATACTTTCCAAGAGACCCAGTACTTC.

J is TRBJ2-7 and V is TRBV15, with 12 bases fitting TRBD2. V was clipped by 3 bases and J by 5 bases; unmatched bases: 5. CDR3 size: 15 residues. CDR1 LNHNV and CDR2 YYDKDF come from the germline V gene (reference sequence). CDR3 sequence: CATSSRTSGIDEQYF. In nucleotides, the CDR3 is TGTGCCACCAGCAGCCGGACTAGCGGGATCGACGAGCAGTACTTC.

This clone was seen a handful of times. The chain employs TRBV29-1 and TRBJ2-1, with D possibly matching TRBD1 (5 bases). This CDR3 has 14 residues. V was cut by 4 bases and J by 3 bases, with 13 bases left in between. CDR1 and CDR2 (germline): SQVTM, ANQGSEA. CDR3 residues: CSVVGQGFYNEQFF. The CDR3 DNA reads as TGCAGCGTTGTGGGTCAGGGCTTCTACAATGAGCAGTTCTTC.

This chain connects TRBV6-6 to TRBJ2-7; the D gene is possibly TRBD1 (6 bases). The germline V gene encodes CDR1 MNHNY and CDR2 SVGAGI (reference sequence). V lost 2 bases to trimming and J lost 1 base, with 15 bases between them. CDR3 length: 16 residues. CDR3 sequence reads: CASSYHPRGSSYEQYF. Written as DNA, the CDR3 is TGTGCCAGCAGTTACCACCCCAGGGGATCGTCCTACGAGCAGTACTTC.

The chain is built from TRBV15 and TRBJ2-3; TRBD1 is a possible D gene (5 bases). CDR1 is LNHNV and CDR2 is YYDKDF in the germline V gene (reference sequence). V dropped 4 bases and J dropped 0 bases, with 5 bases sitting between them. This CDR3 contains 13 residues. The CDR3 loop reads CATSKGSTDTQYF. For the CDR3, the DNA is TGTGCCACCAGCAAGGGGAGCACAGATACGCAGTATTTT.

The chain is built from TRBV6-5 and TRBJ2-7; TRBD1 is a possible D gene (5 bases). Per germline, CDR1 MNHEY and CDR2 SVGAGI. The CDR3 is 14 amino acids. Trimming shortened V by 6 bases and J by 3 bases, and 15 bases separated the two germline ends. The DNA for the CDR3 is TGTGCCAGCAGCGTCGAAGGGGTCTTCTACGAGCAGTACTTC. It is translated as CASSVEGVFYEQYF.